The source of this TCR beta chain is a study of blood T cell repertoires in COVID-19 (dated by TCRdb to between 2020 and 2021). Study-level background: Collaborator samples came from the United States, Italy and Spain and covered acute and convalescent phases of COVID-19. The prospective study material was composed of cDNA or gDNA derived from T cells, B-cell-depleted T cells, or PBMCs. Deeply sampled blood TCRbeta repertoires from subjects exposed to, actively infected with, or recovered from COVID-19 were included in the dataset. A freely available public database, intended as a resource for researchers studying the immune response to SARS-CoV-2, is where the repertoires were released. The samples were drawn from two sources: the first 160 participants of the ongoing ImmuneRACE study, and fewer than 1,500 subjects contributed by 6 global collaborators. The sample metadata nearly always contained a de-identified subject ID, COVID-19 status, age in years and sex. HLA class I and class II types, where available, came from metadata supplied by the sample provider rather than from assay-based typing. Summary of the overall study and its limitations: How much clinical and demographic metadata was included differed by source and by participant, and the metadata was provided uncurated.

Germline trimming amounts to 6 bases on V and 7 bases on J, with 6 as the count of junction bases outside the gene matches. CDR1 and CDR2, looked up from the germline V gene (reference sequence), are LNHNV and YYDKDF. The CDR3 covers 14 residues, taking in both the cysteine and the phenylalanine. Solely the CDR3 DNA is kept, with 42 bases framed from the first base. Whole blood was collected in K2EDTA tubes by collaborating institutions according to the institutions' own protocols. For TCRbeta analysis, collaborators shipped samples as frozen whole blood, isolated PBMCs, or DNA extracted from either of those sample types. As for this clone: There is no known antigen for this receptor. The input lacks base qualities; no much larger clone sits a single base away.

TCRbeta CDR3 regions were amplified from genomic DNA using the immunoSEQ Assay, a bias-controlled multiplex PCR. The authors processed their data as follows. Nucleated cell counts per sample were estimated from amplification of reference gene primers within the assay. Sequence reads were collapsed and filtered to measure the absolute abundance of every unique TCRbeta CDR3 rearrangement. Productive Simpson clonality was computed per sample as the square root of Simpson's diversity index over productive rearrangements. TCRdb stores this immuneACCESS table with in-frame sequences only. Part of the clones is absent; in the studies checked, under half of the shortfall reflects unresolved V genes, and no reason is known for the rest. V, J and clone size are those of that table, while D and trimming were read from the DNA. Across this sample there are approximately 190,000 clones, with roughly 87% seen only once. Of the sample, roughly 6.6% is held by the ten largest clones.

The sequence links TRBV15 to TRBJ1-6; 7 middle bases align to TRBD1. The specimen sequenced was peripheral blood. The sequence was collected from a woman in her forties with acute or convalescent COVID-19. The DNA reads TGTGCCACCAGTACGACAGGGACAAATTCACCCCTCCACTTT. It translates to CATSTTGTNSPLHF.